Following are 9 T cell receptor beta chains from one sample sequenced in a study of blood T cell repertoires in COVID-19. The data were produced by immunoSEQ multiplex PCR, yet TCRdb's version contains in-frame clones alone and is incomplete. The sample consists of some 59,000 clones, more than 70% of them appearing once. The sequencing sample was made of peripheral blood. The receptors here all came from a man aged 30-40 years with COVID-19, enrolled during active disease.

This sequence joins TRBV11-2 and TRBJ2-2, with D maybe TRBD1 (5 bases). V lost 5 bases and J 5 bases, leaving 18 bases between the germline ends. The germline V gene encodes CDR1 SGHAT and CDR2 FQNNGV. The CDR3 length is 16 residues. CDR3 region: CASSTDQGRRTGELFF. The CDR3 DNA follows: TGTGCCAGCAGCACCGACCAGGGTCGACGGACCGGGGAGCTGTTTTTT.

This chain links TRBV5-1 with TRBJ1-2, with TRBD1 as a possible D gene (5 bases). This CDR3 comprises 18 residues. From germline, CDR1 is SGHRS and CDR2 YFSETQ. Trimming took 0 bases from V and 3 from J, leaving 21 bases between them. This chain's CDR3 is CASSLVSGASVGDYGYTF. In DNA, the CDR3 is TGCGCCAGCAGCTTGGTTAGCGGGGCTTCCGTGGGGGACTATGGCTACACCTTC.

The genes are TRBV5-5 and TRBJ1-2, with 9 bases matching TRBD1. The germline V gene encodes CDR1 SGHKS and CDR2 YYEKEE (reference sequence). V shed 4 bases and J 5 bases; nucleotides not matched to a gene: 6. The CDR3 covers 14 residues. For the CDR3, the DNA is TGTGCCAGCAGCGATGGGACAGGGTGGTATGGCTACACCTTC. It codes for CASSDGTGWYGYTF.

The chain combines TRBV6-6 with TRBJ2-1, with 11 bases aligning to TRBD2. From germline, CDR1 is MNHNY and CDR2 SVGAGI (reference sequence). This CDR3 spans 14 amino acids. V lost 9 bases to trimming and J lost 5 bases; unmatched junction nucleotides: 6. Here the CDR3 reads CASKTSGDNNEQFF. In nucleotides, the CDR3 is TGTGCCAGTAAGACTAGCGGGGACAACAATGAGCAGTTCTTC.

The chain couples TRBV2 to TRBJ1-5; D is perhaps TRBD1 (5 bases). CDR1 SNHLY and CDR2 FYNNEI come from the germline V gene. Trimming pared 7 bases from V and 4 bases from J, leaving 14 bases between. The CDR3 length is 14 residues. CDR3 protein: CASTGAGGNQPQHF. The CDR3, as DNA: TGTGCCAGCACCGGGGCGGGAGGAAATCAGCCCCAGCATTTT. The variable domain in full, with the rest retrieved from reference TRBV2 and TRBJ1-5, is EPEVTQTPSHQVTQMGQEVILRCVPISNHLYFYWYRQILGQKVEFLVSFYNNEISEKSEIFDDQFSVERPDGSNFTLKIRSTKLEDSAMYFCASTGAGGNQPQHFGDGTRLSIL.

CDR3 protein: CASSPGQGPSPLHF. DNA of the CDR3: TGTGCCAGCAGTCCGGGACAGGGCCCTTCACCCCTCCACTTT. V usage is TRBV28 and J usage is TRBJ1-6; TRBD1 agrees at 9 bases. The V gene's germline CDR1 is MDHEN and CDR2 SYDVKM. There are 14 residues in the CDR3. The junction had 5 bases not matched to a gene; V was cut back by 5 bases and J by 9 bases.

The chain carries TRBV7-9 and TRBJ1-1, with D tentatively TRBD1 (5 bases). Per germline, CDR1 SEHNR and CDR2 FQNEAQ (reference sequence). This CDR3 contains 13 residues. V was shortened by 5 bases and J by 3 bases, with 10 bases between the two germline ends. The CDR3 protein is CASSKAGDTEAFF. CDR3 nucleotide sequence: TGTGCCAGCAGCAAGGCGGGGGACACTGAAGCTTTCTTT.

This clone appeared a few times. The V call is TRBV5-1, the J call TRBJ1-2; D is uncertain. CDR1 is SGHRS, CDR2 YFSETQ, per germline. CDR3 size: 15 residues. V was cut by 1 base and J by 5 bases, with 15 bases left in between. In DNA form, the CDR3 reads TGCGCCAGCAGCTTGACAGCCCTACAGCTATATGGCTACACCTTC. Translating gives CASSLTALQLYGYTF.

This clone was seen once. The CDR3 sequence: CASSLGQGKKDTQYF. CDR3 sequence (DNA): TGTGCCAGCAGCTTGGGCCAGGGGAAGAAAGATACGCAGTATTTT. The chain recombines TRBV5-6 with TRBJ2-3; D is possibly TRBD1 (6 bases). Germline CDR1 and CDR2: SGHDT and YYEEEE. V was cut by 0 bases and J by 5 bases, with 13 bases left in between. The CDR3 consists of 15 residues.